These T cell receptor beta chains were read from a single sample in a study of cytomegalovirus exposure and HLA in healthy donors. The assay was immunoSEQ multiplex PCR, and TCRdb's table has in-frame clones only and misses some. The sample carries about 110,000 clones, less than 80% recorded once. Sample: PBMCs. Every receptor here comes from a man under 40 in good health and CMV-seropositive. Both conserved end residues are part of each CDR3. The order of the fields is V gene, J gene, clone size, D gene, CDR3 protein, CDR3 DNA. D genes are given only for firm matches. Rows may omit the clone size; those that give it use once, few, many or a size class.

v_call: TRBV6-5
j_call: TRBJ2-3
clone_size: once
d_call: -
cdr3_aa: CASSLETGTDTQYF
cdr3_nt: TGTGCCAGCAGCCTAGAGACAGGCACAGATACGCAGTATTTT

v_call: TRBV18
j_call: TRBJ1-2
clone_size: few
d_call: TRBD1
cdr3_aa: CASSPLQGETNYGYTF
cdr3_nt: TGTGCCAGCTCACCACTACAGGGGGAAACGAACTATGGCTACACCTTC

v_call: TRBV23-1
j_call: TRBJ1-4
clone_size: -
d_call: -
cdr3_aa: CASNPTRGRGGKLFF
cdr3_nt: TGCGCCAGCAATCCAACAAGGGGTAGGGGCGGAAAACTGTTTTTT

v_call: TRBV5-1
j_call: TRBJ2-5
clone_size: few
d_call: -
cdr3_aa: CASSLRSGETQYF
cdr3_nt: TGCGCCAGCAGCTTGAGATCAGGAGAGACCCAGTACTTC

v_call: TRBV11-3
j_call: TRBJ2-3
clone_size: once
d_call: -
cdr3_aa: CASSLRGSSSPDTQYF
cdr3_nt: TGTGCCAGCAGCCTCCGGGGGTCCTCCTCGCCCGATACGCAGTATTTT

v_call: TRBV5-1
j_call: TRBJ2-4
clone_size: -
d_call: -
cdr3_aa: CASRLRSSSDIQYF
cdr3_nt: TGCGCCAGCAGGTTGAGGTCTAGCTCGGACATTCAGTACTTC

v_call: TRBV9
j_call: TRBJ1-5
clone_size: once
d_call: -
cdr3_aa: CASSVGAGDQPQHF
cdr3_nt: TGTGCCAGCAGCGTAGGGGCAGGGGATCAGCCCCAGCATTTT

v_call: TRBV28
j_call: TRBJ1-5
clone_size: few
d_call: -
cdr3_aa: CASSRGGASNQPQHF
cdr3_nt: TGTGCCAGCTCCCGGGGGGGGGCAAGCAATCAGCCCCAGCATTTT

v_call: TRBV6-4
j_call: TRBJ1-1
clone_size: few
d_call: -
cdr3_aa: CASSQTEAFF
cdr3_nt: TGTGCCAGTTCCCAGACTGAAGCTTTCTTT

v_call: TRBV6-5
j_call: TRBJ1-2
clone_size: -
d_call: TRBD1
cdr3_aa: CASSNHRQGDYGYTF
cdr3_nt: TGTGCCAGCAGTAACCACAGACAGGGGGACTATGGCTACACCTTC

v_call: TRBV6-5
j_call: TRBJ2-1
clone_size: -
d_call: -
cdr3_aa: CASTPMGLSYNEQFF
cdr3_nt: TGTGCCAGCACCCCCATGGGACTCTCCTACAATGAGCAGTTCTTC

v_call: TRBV6-5
j_call: TRBJ2-7
clone_size: -
d_call: -
cdr3_aa: CASSYVWGGTYEQYF
cdr3_nt: TGTGCCAGCAGTTACGTTTGGGGCGGAACCTACGAGCAGTACTTC

v_call: TRBV5-1
j_call: TRBJ1-2
clone_size: once
d_call: TRBD1
cdr3_aa: CASSLGGWGQNYTF
cdr3_nt: TGCGCCAGCAGCTTGGGTGGCTGGGGACAGAACTACACCTTC

v_call: TRBV4-1
j_call: TRBJ2-1
clone_size: few
d_call: TRBD1
cdr3_aa: CASSQLIDRGAFF
cdr3_nt: TGCGCCAGCAGCCAGCTCATAGACAGGGGAGCGTTCTTC

v_call: TRBV7-8
j_call: TRBJ2-3
clone_size: few
d_call: TRBD2
cdr3_aa: CASSSVAGAASTDTQYF
cdr3_nt: TGTGCCAGCAGCTCTGTAGCGGGGGCCGCTAGCACAGATACGCAGTATTTT

v_call: TRBV6-1
j_call: TRBJ2-3
clone_size: once
d_call: TRBD2
cdr3_aa: CASSEVGGGLTDTQYF
cdr3_nt: TGTGCCAGCAGTGAAGTTGGGGGGGGGTTGACAGATACGCAGTATTTT

v_call: TRBV9
j_call: TRBJ2-1
clone_size: -
d_call: -
cdr3_aa: CASSVETGLLQFF
cdr3_nt: TGTGCCAGCAGCGTCGAAACAGGGCTCTTACAGTTCTTC

v_call: TRBV6-5
j_call: TRBJ1-5
clone_size: -
d_call: -
cdr3_aa: CASAPVSNQPQHF
cdr3_nt: TGTGCCAGCGCCCCAGTGAGCAATCAGCCCCAGCATTTT

v_call: TRBV29-1
j_call: TRBJ1-2
clone_size: -
d_call: TRBD1
cdr3_aa: CSVQGAENYGYTF
cdr3_nt: TGCAGCGTACAGGGGGCTGAAAACTATGGCTACACCTTC

v_call: TRBV30
j_call: TRBJ2-3
clone_size: -
d_call: TRBD2
cdr3_aa: CAWRVAGGTDTQYF
cdr3_nt: TGTGCCTGGAGAGTAGCGGGGGGCACAGATACGCAGTATTTT

v_call: TRBV6-4
j_call: TRBJ2-1
clone_size: -
d_call: TRBD2
cdr3_aa: CASSDEAGGPNEQFF
cdr3_nt: TGTGCCAGCAGTGACGAAGCGGGGGGGCCTAATGAGCAGTTCTTC

v_call: TRBV6-1
j_call: TRBJ2-7
clone_size: few
d_call: -
cdr3_aa: CASSEPSSSGYEQYF
cdr3_nt: TGTGCCAGCAGTGAGCCGTCTTCCTCGGGCTACGAGCAGTACTTC

v_call: TRBV5-1
j_call: TRBJ2-2
clone_size: few
d_call: TRBD2
cdr3_aa: CASSLAGRALTRAGELFF
cdr3_nt: TGCGCCAGCAGCTTGGCCGGGAGGGCCCTTACTCGAGCCGGGGAGCTGTTTTTT

v_call: TRBV19
j_call: TRBJ2-5
clone_size: -
d_call: TRBD1
cdr3_aa: CASSIPDRVGQETQYF
cdr3_nt: TGTGCCAGTAGTATCCCGGACAGGGTAGGGCAAGAGACCCAGTACTTC

v_call: TRBV6-5
j_call: TRBJ1-2
clone_size: -
d_call: -
cdr3_aa: CASRGRNYGYTF
cdr3_nt: TGTGCCAGCAGAGGGAGAAACTATGGCTACACCTTC

v_call: TRBV10-3
j_call: TRBJ2-7
clone_size: -
d_call: TRBD1
cdr3_aa: CAIRAAGTGAHEQYF
cdr3_nt: TGTGCCATCAGGGCCGCCGGGACAGGGGCCCACGAGCAGTACTTC

v_call: TRBV5-1
j_call: TRBJ2-3
clone_size: -
d_call: -
cdr3_aa: CASSLQTSTDTQYF
cdr3_nt: TGCGCCAGCAGCTTGCAGACTAGCACAGATACGCAGTATTTT

v_call: TRBV27
j_call: TRBJ2-7
clone_size: -
d_call: -
cdr3_aa: CASRQNYEQYF
cdr3_nt: TGTGCCAGCAGACAAAACTACGAGCAGTACTTC

v_call: TRBV7-2
j_call: TRBJ2-7
clone_size: -
d_call: -
cdr3_aa: CASSDYYEQYF
cdr3_nt: TGTGCCAGCAGCGACTACTACGAGCAGTACTTC

v_call: TRBV5-1
j_call: TRBJ2-3
clone_size: few
d_call: TRBD1
cdr3_aa: CASSTTGGPDTQYF
cdr3_nt: TGCGCCAGCAGCACCACAGGGGGCCCAGATACGCAGTATTTT

v_call: TRBV9
j_call: TRBJ1-6
clone_size: -
d_call: TRBD1
cdr3_aa: CASSPGGWAYNSPLHF
cdr3_nt: TGTGCCAGCAGCCCAGGGGGTTGGGCTTATAATTCACCCCTCCACTTT

v_call: TRBV30
j_call: TRBJ2-3
clone_size: -
d_call: -
cdr3_aa: CAWSGHDRGTQYF
cdr3_nt: TGTGCCTGGAGTGGGCATGATCGGGGTACGCAGTATTTT

v_call: TRBV5-1
j_call: TRBJ2-5
clone_size: -
d_call: TRBD1
cdr3_aa: CASSFGTGGETQYF
cdr3_nt: TGCGCCAGCAGCTTCGGGACAGGGGGGGAGACCCAGTACTTC

v_call: TRBV27
j_call: TRBJ1-2
clone_size: -
d_call: -
cdr3_aa: CASSLMGAQGYTF
cdr3_nt: TGTGCCAGCAGTTTAATGGGGGCGCAAGGCTACACCTTC

v_call: TRBV12-5
j_call: TRBJ2-7
clone_size: -
d_call: TRBD1
cdr3_aa: CASGLIDRDEQYF
cdr3_nt: TGTGCTAGTGGTTTGATCGACAGGGACGAGCAGTACTTC

v_call: TRBV19
j_call: TRBJ1-1
clone_size: -
d_call: -
cdr3_aa: CASIPGGIRDTEAFF
cdr3_nt: TGTGCCAGTATCCCTGGGGGGATCAGGGACACTGAAGCTTTCTTT

v_call: TRBV19
j_call: TRBJ1-1
clone_size: -
d_call: -
cdr3_aa: CASLGGGTEAFF
cdr3_nt: TGTGCCAGTCTGGGGGGAGGAACTGAAGCTTTCTTT

v_call: TRBV18
j_call: TRBJ2-7
clone_size: -
d_call: TRBD1
cdr3_aa: CASSPRSGGVYEQYF
cdr3_nt: TGTGCCAGCTCACCGCGTTCAGGGGGAGTCTACGAGCAGTACTTC

v_call: TRBV11-2
j_call: TRBJ2-7
clone_size: -
d_call: TRBD1
cdr3_aa: CASSYGTGEPYEQYF
cdr3_nt: TGTGCCAGCAGTTATGGGACAGGGGAGCCCTACGAGCAGTACTTC

v_call: TRBV2
j_call: TRBJ1-5
clone_size: -
d_call: -
cdr3_aa: CASSQIQGGNQPQHF
cdr3_nt: TGTGCCAGCAGTCAAATCCAGGGCGGCAATCAGCCCCAGCATTTT

v_call: TRBV5-4
j_call: TRBJ2-7
clone_size: -
d_call: -
cdr3_aa: CASRQDSDGVTWYF
cdr3_nt: TGTGCCAGCAGGCAAGATAGCGATGGTGTGACGTGGTACTTC

v_call: TRBV18
j_call: TRBJ2-7
clone_size: -
d_call: -
cdr3_aa: CASSPSQAGATTYEQYF
cdr3_nt: TGTGCCAGCTCACCCTCCCAGGCAGGGGCGACTACCTACGAGCAGTACTTC

v_call: TRBV15
j_call: TRBJ2-1
clone_size: -
d_call: TRBD1
cdr3_aa: CATSRTGSKFF
cdr3_nt: TGTGCCACCAGTAGGACAGGGTCTAAGTTCTTC

v_call: TRBV18
j_call: TRBJ2-4
clone_size: -
d_call: -
cdr3_aa: CASSPSLTKNIQYF
cdr3_nt: TGTGCCAGCTCACCTAGCCTGACCAAAAACATTCAGTACTTC

v_call: TRBV5-1
j_call: TRBJ2-7
clone_size: -
d_call: TRBD1
cdr3_aa: CASSLKGQGGYEQYF
cdr3_nt: TGCGCCAGCAGCTTGAAGGGACAGGGAGGCTACGAGCAGTACTTC